A selection of T cell receptor beta chains follows, all from one sample in a study of blood T cells in healthy people across ages. In TCRdb, the 5' RACE reads were re-called with MiXCR into one record per CDR3 protein. The sample records about 730,000 distinct CDR3 sequences, roughly 45% being singletons. Sequences were obtained from blood. The receptors derive from a woman aged 60 to 75 in good health. The CDR3 runs from the conserved cysteine through the conserved F or W. Each record gives: clone size, D gene, V gene, J gene, CDR3 DNA, CDR3 protein. D genes are given only for firm matches. Rows give clone size only sometimes, using once, few, many, or a class for an expanded clone.

>.|.|TRBV27|TRBJ2-4
TGTGCCAGTTGTTCCTTAGCCAAAAACATTCAGTACTTC
CASCSLAKNIQYF
>.|.|TRBV3-1|TRBJ2-1
TGTGCCAGCAGCCATGGATACGAGCAGTTCTTC
CASSHGYEQFF
>once|.|TRBV7-9|TRBJ2-7
TGTGCCAGCAGCGGTCGGACGTACCCCTCCGAGCAGTACTTC
CASSGRTYPSEQYF
>.|.|TRBV7-8|TRBJ1-4
TGTGCCAGCAGCTTAGCGATCGTAGCCGGGGCCCGGGATGAAAAACTGTTTTTT
CASSLAIVAGARDEKLFF
>.|.|TRBV12-3/TRBV12-4|TRBJ1-1
TGTGCCAGCAGTTTAGCGGCAGACACTGAAGCTTTCTTT
CASSLAADTEAFF
>.|.|TRBV27|TRBJ1-1
TGTGCCAGCAGTGCCCAGGGGCGCCGGACTGAAGCTTTCTTT
CASSAQGRRTEAFF
>.|TRBD1|TRBV27|TRBJ1-6
TGTGCCAGCAGTTTATCGGGACAGGGATATTCACCCCTCCACTTT
CASSLSGQGYSPLHF
>.|TRBD2|TRBV20-1|TRBJ2-5
TGCAGTGCTAGAGATACGGCTAGCGGGAGAGAGCAGTACTTC
CSARDTASGREQYF
>.|.|TRBV21-1|TRBJ1-4
TGTGCCAGCAGCCCCAAGAACAGGATAAAGAATGAAAAACTGTTTTTT
CASSPKNRIKNEKLFF
>few|.|TRBV12-5|TRBJ2-5
TGTGCTAGTGGTCCGGGGGCAGGTGAGACCCAGTACTTC
CASGPGAGETQYF
>.|TRBD2|TRBV6-2/TRBV6-3|TRBJ2-7
TGTGCCAGCAGCCTTACTAGCGGGAGTCTCTACGAGCAGTACTTC
CASSLTSGSLYEQYF
>.|TRBD1|TRBV20-1|TRBJ1-2
TGCAGTGCCGGGACAGTGGGAAGGAGTGGCTGCACCTTC
CSAGTVGRSGCTF
>.|.|TRBV6-1|TRBJ2-7
TGTGCCAGCAGGGGACTTAATAAACCCCCTCAAAACTACGAGCAGTACTTC
CASRGLNKPPQNYEQYF
>few|.|TRBV4-2|TRBJ2-1
TGTGACAGCAGCCAAGGCTTAGGGTTCAGTAAAGAGCAGTTCTTC
CDSSQGLGFSKEQFF
>many|.|TRBV12-3/TRBV12-4|TRBJ2-5
TGTGCCAGCCGGCGGGGCTTGGAGACCCAGTACTTC
CASRRGLETQYF
>.|.|TRBV13|TRBJ2-3
TGTGCCAGCAGCTTAGGCCGGACCACAGATACGCAGTATTTT
CASSLGRTTDTQYF
>many|.|TRBV29-1|TRBJ2-7
TGCAGCGTTGCTTCCGTCTACGAGCAGTACTTC
CSVASVYEQYF
>.|.|TRBV7-9|TRBJ1-1
TGTGCCAGCAGCTCCCGGTGGGGCACTGAAGCTTACTTT
CASSSRWGTEAYF
>.|TRBD1|TRBV10-2|TRBJ2-5
TGCGCCAGCGCCCGGGACAGGCAAGAGACCCAGTACTTC
CASARDRQETQYF
>.|TRBD1|TRBV4-3|TRBJ2-7
TGCGCCAGCAGCCAAGACCATAACAGGGGCTACGAGCAGTACTTC
CASSQDHNRGYEQYF
>many|TRBD2|TRBV29-1|TRBJ2-1
TGCAGCGTTGAAGGGCTGGCTAGCGGGGGCTCTTATAATGAGCAGTTCTTC
CSVEGLASGGSYNEQFF
>.|.|TRBV9|TRBJ2-7
TGTGCCAGCAGCGTAGCTCCCAGGGACGACGAGCAGTACTTC
CASSVAPRDDEQYF
>.|.|TRBV9|TRBJ2-3
TGTGCCAGCAGCGATACCGGTAGCTTTAGTACGCAGTATTTT
CASSDTGSFSTQYF
>.|.|TRBV3-1|TRBJ2-7
TGTGCCAGCAGCCCCTTGGCGTCGGGCTCCTACGAGCAGTACTTC
CASSPLASGSYEQYF
>few|TRBD2|TRBV7-8|TRBJ2-1
TGTGCCAGCAGCCTGGTTGGACTAGCGGGGACCCGCTCCTACAATGAGCAGTTCTTC
CASSLVGLAGTRSYNEQFF
>.|.|TRBV29-1|TRBJ2-7
TGCAGCGTCCTCCAAGGGTCCTACGAGCAGTACTTC
CSVLQGSYEQYF
>.|TRBD1|TRBV19|TRBJ1-5
TGTGCCAGTAGTATTCGGGACAGGGGCAATCAGCCCCAGCATTTT
CASSIRDRGNQPQHF
>.|.|TRBV12-3/TRBV12-4|TRBJ2-5
TGTGCCAGCAGGGAAGGCATATGGGGACAAGAGACCCAGTACTTC
CASREGIWGQETQYF
>few|TRBD1|TRBV29-1|TRBJ2-1
TGCAGAGATATATGGGACAGCCAGTACAATGAGCAGTTCTTC
CRDIWDSQYNEQFF